This TCR beta chain was recovered during a study of T cells after yellow fever vaccination. General study results and limits: It was the secondary response that reached its peak faster, day 5 versus 15, but it was weaker. CD4 and CD8 compartments shared a small share of clonotypes.

Per the germline V gene, CDR1 is LGHDT and CDR2 is YNNKEL (reference sequence). The germline V and J ends were trimmed by 4 bases and 0 bases, with 9 bases remaining between them. CDR3 length: 14 amino acids. Template switching with 5'RACE generated the TCR cDNA and added a universal primer site and UMIs. Each CDR3 protein gets one entry after TCRdb re-called the 5' RACE reads with MiXCR. This repertoire shows around 340,000 distinct CDR3 sequences, 8.7% found once; its top ten account for roughly 18%. Concerning this clonotype: What it binds is unknown.

This clonotype originated in a man younger than 30 who received the YFV17D yellow fever vaccine. The rearrangement uses TRBV3-1 and TRBJ1-1; D is perhaps TRBD1 (5 bases). The specimen was PBMCs, collected on the day of the first yellow fever vaccination. The CDR3 here is CASSPTAMNTEAFF. The CDR3 region has the DNA TGTGCCAGCAGCCCGACAGCCATGAACACTGAAGCTTTCTTT.